The clone carrying this T cell receptor beta chain was picked up many times. Its target is not known. The sample originates from a study of human T cells and chemical hapten exposure. Study in general: Per-sample variation in TCR yield stemmed mainly from small pooled library volume differences.

Trimming stripped 10 bases from V and 8 bases from J, with 16 bases between. CDR3 length: 12 amino acids. Germline CDR1 MNHEY, CDR2 SMNVEV (reference sequence). The study's findings and limits: TCRs exceeding 1 in 1000 frequency stayed unchanged with DPC sensitization.

The time point here: healthy volunteer bleed at 2 weeks. Extraction of total RNA was performed on unfractionated whole blood. Individual cDNA molecules had unique molecular identifiers attached to them by the library. Authors' methods: Counts of TCRs in each sample centred on a median of around 96,000 and extended from around 25,000 to 690,000. From the RACE reads, TCRdb called clonotypes with MiXCR, one entry per CDR3 protein. TCRdb, not the authors, supplied the V and J calls. The repertoire holds about 41,000 distinct CDR3 sequences, with 3.5% to 5% as singletons. The clonotype originates from a human donor in good health. Some clones in this sample may be carry-over from other donors' samples. This chain connects TRBV27 to TRBJ2-3; the D gene could be TRBD1 or TRBD2 (7 bases each). The sample taken for sequencing was whole blood. The CDR3 spells CATRGGRGTQYF. DNA of the CDR3: TGTGCCACCAGGGGGGGGAGGGGTACGCAGTATTTT.